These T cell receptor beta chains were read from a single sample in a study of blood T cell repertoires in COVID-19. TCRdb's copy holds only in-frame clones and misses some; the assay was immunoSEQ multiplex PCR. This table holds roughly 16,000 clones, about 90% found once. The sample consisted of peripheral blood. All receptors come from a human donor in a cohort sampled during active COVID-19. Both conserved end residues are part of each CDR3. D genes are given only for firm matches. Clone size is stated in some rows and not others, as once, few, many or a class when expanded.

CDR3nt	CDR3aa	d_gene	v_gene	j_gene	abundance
TGCGCCAGCAGCCGTTCGCAGGGGGGAGTGAACACTGAAGCTTTCTTT	CASSRSQGGVNTEAFF	TRBD1	TRBV4-1	TRBJ1-1	-
TGTGCCAGCATGGAAGGAGGGGATATCAATGGCTACACCTTC	CASMEGGDINGYTF	-	TRBV2	TRBJ1-2	-
TGTGCCAGCAGCCTAGTAGGACAGGGGTGGCAGTATTTT	CASSLVGQGWQYF	TRBD1	TRBV7-9	TRBJ2-3	-
TGTGCCAGCAGCTTGTCAGGGGGCTTCACCTACAATGAGCAGTTCTTC	CASSLSGGFTYNEQFF	TRBD1	TRBV7-6	TRBJ2-1	-
TGTGCCAGTAGTATACGGGCGGGGGGGTCCTCCGTCGCTGGGGCCAACGTCCTGACTTTC	CASSIRAGGSSVAGANVLTF	TRBD2	TRBV19	TRBJ2-6	-
TGCGCCAGCAGTCAATCACACAGGGGCACCTACGAGCAGTACTTC	CASSQSHRGTYEQYF	TRBD1	TRBV23-1	TRBJ2-7	-
TGTGCCAGCACCGGGAGTCCCGGGGAGCTGTTTTTT	CASTGSPGELFF	-	TRBV7-9	TRBJ2-2	-
TGTGCCAGCAAGGGACAGGATTACAATGAGCAGTTCTTC	CASKGQDYNEQFF	TRBD1	TRBV6-6	TRBJ2-1	-
TGCGCCAGCAGCTTGATTCAGGGGGCTAATGAAAAACTGTTTTTT	CASSLIQGANEKLFF	TRBD1	TRBV5-1	TRBJ1-4	-
TGTGCCAGCAGCTTTCGGGGGAACACTGAAGCTTTCTTT	CASSFRGNTEAFF	-	TRBV11-2	TRBJ1-1	-
TGTGCCAGCAGCGCCGTTCCTGTGAACACTGAAGCTTTCTTT	CASSAVPVNTEAFF	-	TRBV9	TRBJ1-1	-
TGTGCCAGCAGCTTAGGGTCGATGGCACCCTCCTACGAGCAGTACTTC	CASSLGSMAPSYEQYF	-	TRBV11-2	TRBJ2-7	-
TGTGCCAGCAGCCTCACATATAAAGCGGTCTACGAGCAGTACTTC	CASSLTYKAVYEQYF	-	TRBV3-1/TRBV3-2	TRBJ2-7	few
TGCGCCAGCAGCTTGGTGGTAGCGGGGGGGCCGGAGCAGTACTTC	CASSLVVAGGPEQYF	TRBD2	TRBV5-1	TRBJ2-7	-
TGTGCCAGCACAGGACAGGGGGCAGGCTTCAATCAGCCCCAGCATTTT	CASTGQGAGFNQPQHF	TRBD1	TRBV2	TRBJ1-5	-